These T cell receptor beta chains were read from a single sample in a study of tumor-infiltrating lymphocytes in primary liver carcinoma. TCRdb ran MiXCR on the multiplex PCR reads and lists one entry per CDR3 protein. The sample lists approximately 300,000 distinct CDR3 sequences; approximately 60% were seen once. The sample was peripheral blood. Receptors were obtained from a man aged 35 to 55 with primary liver carcinoma and hepatitis B virus infection. CDR3s include the opening cysteine and the closing phenylalanine or tryptophan. A D gene is named only where the DNA matches it firmly. The size field is filled for only some rows; it gives once, few, many or a size class.

length: 16; J: TRBJ1-1; V: TRBV5-1; size: -; D: TRBD1; DNA: TGCGCCAGCAGCTTGGCGACAGGGAGGTTAGGCGCTGAAGCTTTCTTT; CDR3: CASSLATGRLGAEAFF
length: 14; J: TRBJ2-3; V: TRBV20-1; size: few; D: -; DNA: TGCAGTGCCAACCCCCCGGGGGCTGCCGATACGCAGTATTTT; CDR3: CSANPPGAADTQYF
length: 16; J: TRBJ1-4; V: TRBV28; size: -; D: -; DNA: TGTGCCAGCGGGTCATTCCCGGGACAACGGGAAGAAAAATTGTTTTTT; CDR3: CASGSFPGQREEKLFF
length: 13; J: TRBJ2-1; V: TRBV10-3; size: once; D: -; DNA: TGTGCCATCAGTGAGTCAAGGGGGAATGTGCAATTCTTC; CDR3: CAISESRGNVQFF
length: 16; J: TRBJ2-3; V: TRBV12-3/TRBV12-4; size: -; D: -; DNA: TGTGCCAGCAGTTCCCCGGTGTCGGCGGGGTCAGATGTGCAGTATTTT; CDR3: CASSSPVSAGSDVQYF
length: 17; J: TRBJ2-3; V: TRBV5-1; size: -; D: -; DNA: TGCGCCAGCAGCTTGCCAGGGAGGATCAACGGCACAGATACGCAGTATTTT; CDR3: CASSLPGRINGTDTQYF
length: 16; J: TRBJ2-3; V: TRBV28; size: -; D: -; DNA: TGTGCCAGCAGTTTCCCCCGGGACGTACTCACAGATACGCAGTATTTT; CDR3: CASSFPRDVLTDTQYF
length: 12; J: TRBJ2-7; V: TRBV11-2; size: -; D: -; DNA: TGTGCCAGCATAACACTTAGTTACGAGCAGTACTTC; CDR3: CASITLSYEQYF
length: 15; J: TRBJ2-7; V: TRBV12-3/TRBV12-4; size: many; D: TRBD1; DNA: TGTGCCAGCAGTTTAGTAGGGACAGGAGGGTACGAGCAGTACTTC; CDR3: CASSLVGTGGYEQYF
length: 16; J: TRBJ2-3; V: TRBV6-5; size: many; D: TRBD2; DNA: TGTGCCAGCAGTTACTCGACTAGCAGTCGCACAGATACGCAGTATTTT; CDR3: CASSYSTSSRTDTQYF
length: 16; J: TRBJ2-7; V: TRBV11-1; size: -; D: TRBD2; DNA: TGTGTCAGCAGCCTCAATCTAGCGGGAGGATTATACGAGCAGTACTTC; CDR3: CVSSLNLAGGLYEQYF
length: 13; J: TRBJ2-1; V: TRBV5-4; size: -; D: -; DNA: TGTGCCAGCAGCTTAGACTTCCCCAATGAGCAGTTCTTC; CDR3: CASSLDFPNEQFF
length: 16; J: TRBJ2-1; V: TRBV4-2; size: -; D: -; DNA: TGTGCCAGCAACCAAGATGGTGGCGGGACCAACAATGAGCAGTTCTTC; CDR3: CASNQDGGGTNNEQFF
length: 16; J: TRBJ2-2; V: TRBV4-3; size: once; D: -; DNA: TGCGCCAGCAGCCAAGGCCCCACTAGTGTCACCGGGGAGCTGTTTTTT; CDR3: CASSQGPTSVTGELFF
length: 16; J: TRBJ2-7; V: TRBV6-1; size: -; D: TRBD1; DNA: TGTGCCAGCAACCACTTCGGGACAGGGGGGTCCTACGAGCAGTACTTC; CDR3: CASNHFGTGGSYEQYF
length: 12; J: TRBJ1-6; V: TRBV11-1; size: -; D: -; DNA: TGTGCCAGCATGATCCTCGGATCACCCCTCCACTTT; CDR3: CASMILGSPLHF
length: 15; J: TRBJ2-2; V: TRBV6-2/TRBV6-3; size: -; D: -; DNA: TGTGCCAGCAGTACCGCGCAGGAGGTGAGCAGGGAGCTGTTTTTT; CDR3: CASSTAQEVSRELFF
length: 15; J: TRBJ1-6; V: TRBV6-1; size: -; D: TRBD1; DNA: TGTGCCAACAGTGCGGACAGGGGGGGGAATTCACCCCTCCACTTT; CDR3: CANSADRGGNSPLHF
length: 12; J: TRBJ2-7; V: TRBV7-2; size: -; D: -; DNA: TGTGCCAGCAGCATTCGGCCGTACGAGCAGTACTTC; CDR3: CASSIRPYEQYF
length: 15; J: TRBJ2-1; V: TRBV5-6; size: few; D: -; DNA: TGTGCCAGCAGCTTGGGGGGAGGGGGTAACAATGAGCAGTTCTTC; CDR3: CASSLGGGGNNEQFF
length: 17; J: TRBJ2-2; V: TRBV24-1; size: -; D: TRBD1; DNA: TGTGCCACCAGTGAGGCGCCAGGACAGGGAAACACCGGGGAGCTGTTTTTT; CDR3: CATSEAPGQGNTGELFF
length: 14; J: TRBJ1-2; V: TRBV12-3/TRBV12-4; size: medium-sized; D: -; DNA: TGTGCCAGCAGTTTAGCGCGGGGGAAAGGTGGCTACACCTTC; CDR3: CASSLARGKGGYTF
length: 16; J: TRBJ2-1; V: TRBV5-1; size: few; D: TRBD2; DNA: TGCGCCAGCAGCTTGCAACTAGCGGGACTATACAATGAGCAGTTCTTC; CDR3: CASSLQLAGLYNEQFF
length: 17; J: TRBJ2-3; V: TRBV11-2; size: once; D: TRBD1; DNA: TGTGCCAGCAGTTCCCCGACCTGGACAGGGATACCAGATACGCAGTATTTT; CDR3: CASSSPTWTGIPDTQYF
length: 16; J: TRBJ2-5; V: TRBV9; size: -; D: -; DNA: TGTGCCAGCAGCTCCCGGAGGAAAACGGGCATCGAGACCCAGTACTTC; CDR3: CASSSRRKTGIETQYF
length: 18; J: TRBJ2-1; V: TRBV28; size: once; D: TRBD2; DNA: TGTGCCAGCAGTTCCCGGACTAGTGGCGGAATGGGCTACAATGAGCAGCTCTTC; CDR3: CASSSRTSGGMGYNEQLF
length: 12; J: TRBJ2-1; V: TRBV10-3; size: many; D: -; DNA: TGTGCCATCAGGACGGGGCATTCTGAGCAGTTCTTC; CDR3: CAIRTGHSEQFF
length: 13; J: TRBJ2-7; V: TRBV7-9; size: -; D: -; DNA: TGTGCCAGCAGCTTACCCGCCAGCTACGAGCAGTACTTC; CDR3: CASSLPASYEQYF
length: 15; J: TRBJ2-1; V: TRBV11-1; size: medium-sized; D: -; DNA: TGTGCCAGCAGCTCCCTCGCTGGAGGCTACAATGAGCAGTTCTTC; CDR3: CASSSLAGGYNEQFF
length: 13; J: TRBJ1-2; V: TRBV6-1; size: many; D: -; DNA: TGTGCCAGCAGTTTAGAAGCAAACTATGGCTACACCTTC; CDR3: CASSLEANYGYTF
length: 17; J: TRBJ2-7; V: TRBV14; size: -; D: -; DNA: TGTGCCAGCAGCCAAGAGATACCGGGACTTAGCTCCTACGAGCAGTACTTC; CDR3: CASSQEIPGLSSYEQYF
length: 13; J: TRBJ1-1; V: TRBV2; size: -; D: -; DNA: TGTGCCAGCAGTTTCGGGGCGGGGACTGAAGCTTTCTTT; CDR3: CASSFGAGTEAFF
length: 15; J: TRBJ2-7; V: TRBV28; size: -; D: TRBD1; DNA: TGTGCCAGCAGACGACAGGGGGAAGGAAGCTACGAGCAGTACTTC; CDR3: CASRRQGEGSYEQYF
length: 15; J: TRBJ2-5; V: TRBV11-2; size: -; D: TRBD1; DNA: TGTGCCAGCAGCCCCTGGACAGGGGACTTAGAGACCCAGTACTTC; CDR3: CASSPWTGDLETQYF
length: 14; J: TRBJ2-1; V: TRBV5-6; size: few; D: TRBD2; DNA: TGTGCCAGCAGCTGGGGGACTACTTACAATGAGCAGTTCTTC; CDR3: CASSWGTTYNEQFF
length: 12; J: TRBJ2-5; V: TRBV6-1; size: many; D: -; DNA: TGTGCCAGCAGGGAGGGCCTGGAGACCCAGTACTTC; CDR3: CASREGLETQYF
length: 15; J: TRBJ2-1; V: TRBV5-5; size: -; D: -; DNA: TGTGCCAGCAGCTTGAGGATCGACTGCCCCTCCGCGGGCTTCTTC; CDR3: CASSLRIDCPSAGFF
length: 12; J: TRBJ2-3; V: TRBV28; size: -; D: -; DNA: TGTGCCAGCAGTCTACGGTCAGATACGCAGTATTTT; CDR3: CASSLRSDTQYF
length: 18; J: TRBJ2-7; V: TRBV6-5; size: -; D: -; DNA: TGTGTCAGCAGTTACAAGGGCCCTGCCGCTTCGATACCCTACGATCAGTACTTT; CDR3: CVSSYKGPAASIPYDQYF
length: 14; J: TRBJ1-1; V: TRBV11-3; size: -; D: -; DNA: TGTGGCAGCAGCTTTACGGGTTTGAGCACTGAAGCTTTCTTT; CDR3: CGSSFTGLSTEAFF
length: 15; J: TRBJ1-1; V: TRBV5-1; size: -; D: -; DNA: TGCGCCAGCGAGAGAGAAGGGTTTGGGAACACTGAAGCTTTCTTT; CDR3: CASEREGFGNTEAFF